The sequence of this TCR beta chain was determined in a study of shared clonotypes between healthy human individuals. The CDR3 consists of 13 residues. The germline V gene has CDR1 SGDLS and CDR2 YYNGEE. The ends were cut back, 4 bases at V and 2 bases at J, with 10 bases in the middle. About this clone: The sample has other DNA sequences that encode this CDR3 too.

Naive CD8 cells lacked CD45RO and underwent positive selection for CCR7, leaving out terminally differentiated effector memory CD45RA+ cells. Sequencing was performed with immunoSEQ multiplex PCR; in TCRdb, only in-frame clones are kept and a portion is missing. Altogether about 2.1 million clones are present, 93% being singletons, with the ten largest covering more than 1.5%. This chain joins TRBV9 and TRBJ2-7, with D possibly called TRBD1 or TRBD2 (5 bases each). Source material: naive CD8+ T cells from PBMCs. The sequence was collected from a young man in good health. Some clones in this sample may be carry-over from other donors' samples. In nucleotides, the CDR3 is TGTGCCAGCAGCCCCCGGGGCGCCTACGAGCAGTACTTC. This gives the protein CASSPRGAYEQYF.